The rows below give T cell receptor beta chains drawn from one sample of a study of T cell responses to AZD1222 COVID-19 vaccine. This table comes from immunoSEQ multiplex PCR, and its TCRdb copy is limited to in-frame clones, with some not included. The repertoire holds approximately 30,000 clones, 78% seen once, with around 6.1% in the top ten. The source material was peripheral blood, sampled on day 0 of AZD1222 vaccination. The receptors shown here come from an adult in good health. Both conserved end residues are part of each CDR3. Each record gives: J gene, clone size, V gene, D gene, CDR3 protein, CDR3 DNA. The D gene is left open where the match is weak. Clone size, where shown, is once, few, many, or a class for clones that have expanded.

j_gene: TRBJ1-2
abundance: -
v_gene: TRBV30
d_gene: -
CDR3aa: CAWSKTTGTGYTF
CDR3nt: TGTGCCTGGAGTAAGACAACAGGGACTGGCTACACCTTC

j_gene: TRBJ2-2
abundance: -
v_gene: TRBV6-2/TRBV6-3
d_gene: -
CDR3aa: CASSNREHGELFF
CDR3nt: TGTGCCAGCAGCAACAGGGAACACGGGGAGCTGTTTTTT

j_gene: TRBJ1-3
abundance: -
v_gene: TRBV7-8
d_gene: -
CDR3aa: CASSPVTGNTIYF
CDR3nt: TGTGCCAGCAGCCCGGTTACTGGAAACACCATATATTTT

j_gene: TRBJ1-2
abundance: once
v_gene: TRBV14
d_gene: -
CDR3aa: CASSQAPWGYTF
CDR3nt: TGTGCCAGCAGCCAAGCCCCGTGGGGCTACACCTTC

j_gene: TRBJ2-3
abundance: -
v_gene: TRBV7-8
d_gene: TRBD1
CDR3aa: CASSLGVGGADTQYF
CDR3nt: TGTGCCAGCAGCTTAGGTGTAGGGGGCGCAGATACGCAGTATTTT

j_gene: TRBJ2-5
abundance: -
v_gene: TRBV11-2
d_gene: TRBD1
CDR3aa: CASGPGGGETQYF
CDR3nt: TGTGCCAGCGGCCCAGGGGGTGGAGAGACTCAGTACTTC

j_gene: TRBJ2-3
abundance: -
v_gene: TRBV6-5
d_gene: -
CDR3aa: CASSYLRAGNTDTQYF
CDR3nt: TGTGCCAGCAGTTACCTCAGGGCGGGGAACACAGATACGCAGTATTTT

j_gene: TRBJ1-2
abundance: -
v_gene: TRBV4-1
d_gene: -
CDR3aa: CASSQGYSSNYGYTF
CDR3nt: TGCGCCAGCAGCCAAGGCTACAGCTCTAACTATGGCTACACCTTC

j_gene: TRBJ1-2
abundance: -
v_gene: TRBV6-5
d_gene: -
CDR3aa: CASNPDGGLYGYTF
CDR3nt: TGTGCCAGCAATCCCGACGGAGGTCTCTATGGCTACACCTTC

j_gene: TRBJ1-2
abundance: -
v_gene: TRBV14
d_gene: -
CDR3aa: CASSPQANYGYTF
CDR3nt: TGTGCCAGCAGCCCACAGGCGAACTATGGCTACACCTTC

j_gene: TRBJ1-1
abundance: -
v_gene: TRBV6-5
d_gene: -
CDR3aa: CASSFFPEAFF
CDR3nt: TGTGCCAGCAGTTTTTTTCCTGAAGCTTTCTTT

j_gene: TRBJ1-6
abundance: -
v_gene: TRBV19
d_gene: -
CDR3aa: CASTHRGHNSPLHF
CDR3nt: TGTGCCAGTACCCATCGGGGTCACAATTCACCCCTCCACTTT

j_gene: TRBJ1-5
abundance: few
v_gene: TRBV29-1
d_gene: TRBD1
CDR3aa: CSVVDRAGQPQHF
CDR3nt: TGCAGCGTTGTGGACAGGGCGGGCCAGCCCCAGCATTTT

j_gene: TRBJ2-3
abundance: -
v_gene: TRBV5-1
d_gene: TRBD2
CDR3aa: CASTSGSSSADTQYF
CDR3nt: TGCGCCAGCACTAGCGGGAGTAGTAGCGCAGATACGCAGTATTTT

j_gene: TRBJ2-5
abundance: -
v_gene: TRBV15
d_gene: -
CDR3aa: CATSRDPRQEETQYF
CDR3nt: TGTGCCACCAGCAGAGATCCCCGGCAGGAAGAGACCCAGTACTTC

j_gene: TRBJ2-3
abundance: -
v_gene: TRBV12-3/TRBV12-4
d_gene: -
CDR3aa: CASRGQYTQYF
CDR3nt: TGTGCCAGCAGGGGGCAATATACGCAGTATTTT

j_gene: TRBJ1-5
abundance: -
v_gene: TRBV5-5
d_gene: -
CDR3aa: CASSRLVGGNQPQHF
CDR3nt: TGTGCCAGCAGCCGGCTGGTGGGAGGCAATCAGCCCCAGCATTTT

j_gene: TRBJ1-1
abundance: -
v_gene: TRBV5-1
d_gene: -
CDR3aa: CASSSPYGPARMNTEAFF
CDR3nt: TGCGCCAGCAGCTCGCCGTACGGGCCAGCAAGAATGAACACTGAAGCTTTCTTT

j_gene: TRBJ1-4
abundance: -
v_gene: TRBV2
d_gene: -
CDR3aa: CASIIPGEKLFF
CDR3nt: TGTGCCAGCATAATACCAGGTGAAAAACTGTTTTTT

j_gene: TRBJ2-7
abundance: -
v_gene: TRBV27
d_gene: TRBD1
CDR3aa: CASSLTGTGAYEQYF
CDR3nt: TGTGCCAGCAGTCTTACCGGGACAGGAGCCTACGAGCAGTACTTC

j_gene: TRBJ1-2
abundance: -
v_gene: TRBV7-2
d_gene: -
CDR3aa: CASSLVRGSYGYTF
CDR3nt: TGTGCCAGCAGCTTAGTTAGGGGAAGCTATGGCTACACCTTC

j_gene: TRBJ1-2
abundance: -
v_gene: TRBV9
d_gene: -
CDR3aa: CASSSVSNYGYTF
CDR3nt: TGTGCCAGCAGCTCTGTTTCTAACTATGGCTACACCTTC

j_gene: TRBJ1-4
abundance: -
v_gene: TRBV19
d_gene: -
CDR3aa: CASSTASGGEKLFF
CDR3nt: TGTGCCAGTAGTACTGCCTCGGGAGGTGAAAAACTGTTTTTT

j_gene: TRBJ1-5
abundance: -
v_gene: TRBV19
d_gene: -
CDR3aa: CASSIDPRAGQPQHF
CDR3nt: TGTGCCAGTAGTATAGATCCCCGGGCGGGTCAGCCCCAGCATTTT

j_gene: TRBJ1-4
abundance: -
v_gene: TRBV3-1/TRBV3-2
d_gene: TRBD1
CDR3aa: CASSTRDREAGTNEKLFF
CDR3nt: TGTGCCAGCAGCACCAGGGACAGGGAGGCTGGAACTAATGAAAAACTGTTTTTT

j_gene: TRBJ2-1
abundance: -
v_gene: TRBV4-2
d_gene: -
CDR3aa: CASSPTITGTKNEQFF
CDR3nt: TGTGCCAGCAGTCCAACCATCACGGGTACCAAAAATGAGCAGTTCTTC

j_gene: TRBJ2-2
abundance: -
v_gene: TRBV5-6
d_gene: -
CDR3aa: CASNRLSGELFF
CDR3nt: TGTGCCAGCAACCGTCTAAGCGGGGAGCTGTTTTTT

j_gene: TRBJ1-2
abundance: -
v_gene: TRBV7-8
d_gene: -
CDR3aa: CASSLGGDPYGYTF
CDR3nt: TGTGCCAGCAGCTTAGGAGGGGATCCCTATGGCTACACCTTC

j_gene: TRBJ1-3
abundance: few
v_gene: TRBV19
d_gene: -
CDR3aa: CASSIDRLAGNTIYF
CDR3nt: TGTGCCAGTAGCATAGACCGCCTCGCTGGAAACACCATATATTTT

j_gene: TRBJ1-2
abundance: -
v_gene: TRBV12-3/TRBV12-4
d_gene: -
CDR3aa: CASRVGGAGYTF
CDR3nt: TGTGCCAGCAGGGTGGGCGGTGCTGGCTACACCTTC

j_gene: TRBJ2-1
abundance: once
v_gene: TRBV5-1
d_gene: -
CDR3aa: CASSLAGSRGAEQFF
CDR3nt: TGCGCCAGCAGCTTGGCCGGGAGCAGGGGAGCTGAGCAGTTCTTC

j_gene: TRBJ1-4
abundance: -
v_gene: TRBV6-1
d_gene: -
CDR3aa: CASSEVGRTARKLFF
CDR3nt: TGTGCCAGCAGTGAAGTGGGAAGGACAGCGAGGAAACTGTTTTTT

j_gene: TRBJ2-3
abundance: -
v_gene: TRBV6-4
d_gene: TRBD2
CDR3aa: CASSETSGGTDTQYF
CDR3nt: TGTGCCAGCAGTGAAACTAGCGGGGGGACAGATACGCAGTATTTT

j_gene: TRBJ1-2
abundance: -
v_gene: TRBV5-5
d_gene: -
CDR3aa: CASSPGGPLWSYTF
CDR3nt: TGTGCCAGCAGCCCGGGTGGACCCCTTTGGAGCTACACCTTC

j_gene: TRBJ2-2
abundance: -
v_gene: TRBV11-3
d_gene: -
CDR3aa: CASSLARVGTGELFF
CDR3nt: TGTGCCAGCAGCTTAGCTCGTGTCGGCACCGGGGAGCTGTTTTTT

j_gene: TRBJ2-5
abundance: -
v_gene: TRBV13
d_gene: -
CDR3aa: CASSSSEGPETQYF
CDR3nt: TGTGCCAGCAGCTCATCTGAGGGGCCGGAGACCCAGTACTTC

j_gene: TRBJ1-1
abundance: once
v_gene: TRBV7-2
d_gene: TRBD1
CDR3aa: CASSSQGQANTEAFF
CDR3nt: TGTGCCAGCAGCTCTCAGGGACAGGCGAACACTGAAGCTTTCTTT

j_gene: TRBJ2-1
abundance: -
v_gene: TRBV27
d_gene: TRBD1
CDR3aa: CASTAQGQGYNEQFF
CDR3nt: TGTGCCAGCACCGCCCAGGGACAGGGTTACAATGAGCAGTTCTTC

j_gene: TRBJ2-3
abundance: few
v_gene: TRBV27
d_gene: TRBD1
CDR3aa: CASLPGQTDTQYF
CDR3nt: TGTGCCAGCCTACCGGGACAGACAGATACGCAGTATTTT

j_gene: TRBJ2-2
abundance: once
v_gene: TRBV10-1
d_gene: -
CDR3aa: CASRGLTNTGELFF
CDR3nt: TGCGCCAGCAGGGGACTTACGAACACCGGGGAGCTGTTTTTT

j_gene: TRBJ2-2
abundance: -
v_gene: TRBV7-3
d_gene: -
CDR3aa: CASSLFPANTGELFF
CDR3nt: TGTGCCAGCAGCTTATTCCCAGCGAACACCGGGGAGCTGTTTTTT

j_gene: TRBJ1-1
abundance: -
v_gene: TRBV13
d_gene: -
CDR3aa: CASSPREGLAFF
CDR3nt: TGTGCCAGCAGCCCCCGGGAGGGACTAGCTTTCTTT